This passage covers 14 T cell receptor beta chains from one sample sequenced in a study of response to subunit inactivated influenza vaccine. TCRdb re-called the RT-PCR reads with MiXCR, one entry per CDR3 protein. The data contain around 760,000 distinct CDR3 sequences, approximately 15% of them singletons. The source was PBMCs from blood, collected around 14 days before vaccination. The receptors shown here come from a man aged 45-65 years who received an inactivated influenza vaccine.

This clonotype was observed a handful of times. The CDR3 region is CASSQEGGPLDTQYF. CDR3 bases: TGCGCCAGCAGCCAAGAGGGGGGGCCTTTGGATACGCAGTATTTT. This rearrangement joins TRBV4-3 to TRBJ2-3; a possible D gene is TRBD2 (7 bases). The germline CDR1 and CDR2 sequences are LGHNA and YSLEER. Trimming stripped 0 bases from V and 6 bases from J, with 13 bases between. This CDR3 has 15 amino acids.

This clonotype was detected a few times. The chain uses TRBV7-2 and TRBJ2-1; perhaps TRBD2 as D (6 bases). Trimming took off 5 bases at V and 6 bases at J, with 11 bases between the two ends. Per germline, CDR1 SGHTA and CDR2 FQGNSA. This CDR3 spans 13 amino acids. The CDR3 loop is CASSMTSLNEQFF. The CDR3 DNA sequence: TGTGCCAGCAGCATGACTAGTCTCAATGAGCAGTTCTTC.

The CDR3 sequence: CASSEEGHSYEKLFF. CDR3 in DNA: TGCGCCAGCAGCGAGGAGGGCCATTCGTATGAAAAACTGTTTTTT. The chain recombines TRBV5-1 with TRBJ1-4; D is ambiguous. There are 15 residues in the CDR3. Trimming took 4 bases from V and 6 from J, leaving 16 bases between them. In germline, CDR1 is SGHRS, CDR2 YFSETQ.

This clonotype was counted a few times. The CDR3: CASSLTHTETQYF. The CDR3 DNA sequence: TGTGCCAGCAGTTTGACCCACACCGAGACCCAGTACTTC. This sequence joins TRBV28 and TRBJ2-5, with D uncertain. V was trimmed by 3 bases and J by 5 bases, leaving 10 bases between them. The germline CDR1 and CDR2 sequences are MDHEN and SYDVKM. This CDR3 contains 13 residues.

There are many counts of this clonotype. This chain connects TRBV12-3 or TRBV12-4 to TRBJ2-1; TRBD1 matches at 10 bases. The CDR3 totals 16 residues. The V segment lost 6 bases and the J segment 6 bases; nucleotides outside the gene matches: 11. In DNA, the CDR3 is TGTGCCAGCAGGGAAGGGACAGGGGCCTCTTTCAATGAGCAGTTCTTC. The encoded protein is CASREGTGASFNEQFF.

Only a few counts were recorded for this clonotype. The chain recombines TRBV12-3 or TRBV12-4 with TRBJ2-1; D gene uncertain. The V gene lost 3 bases and the J gene lost 0 bases, with 9 bases spanning the gap. This CDR3 region has 15 residues. CDR3 nucleotide sequence: TGTGCCAGCAGTTTTGGGTGGGGCTCCTACAATGAGCAGTTCTTC. Translating it yields CASSFGWGSYNEQFF.

The chain uses TRBV7-2 and TRBJ2-7, with TRBD1 as a possible D gene (6 bases). Germline lookup yields CDR1 SGHTA and CDR2 FQGNSA. This CDR3 is 13 amino acids long. Trimming shortened V by 6 bases and J by 7 bases, and 16 bases separated the two germline ends. The chain's CDR3 is CASSFHRDWEQYF. CDR3 sequence (DNA): TGTGCCAGCAGTTTTCACAGGGATTGGGAGCAGTACTTC.

This clonotype has at least ten counts. The chain is built from TRBV6-2 or TRBV6-3 and TRBJ1-1, with D unclear. V lost 2 bases to trimming and J lost 1 base, with 11 bases between them. This CDR3 comprises 15 residues. Germline V gene data show CDR1 as MNHEY and CDR2 as SVGEGT. The CDR3 sequence: CASSYPGLSNTEAFF. As DNA, the CDR3 is TGTGCCAGCAGTTACCCCGGACTCTCGAACACTGAAGCTTTCTTT.

In this sample, this clonotype turned up a few times. The genes are TRBV15 and TRBJ2-7, with a weak D call TRBD1 (6 bases). CDR3 size: 15 residues. Germline assignment: CDR1 LNHNV and CDR2 YYDKDF (reference sequence). V was cut by 2 bases and J by 3 bases, with 14 bases left in between. CDR3: CATSRSGTINYEQYF. Here the CDR3 DNA reads TGTGCCACCAGCAGATCAGGGACAATCAACTACGAGCAGTACTTC.

The V gene is TRBV6-1, the J gene TRBJ1-3; 10 bases are shared with TRBD1. The CDR3 contains 15 residues. After removal of 4 bases from V and 4 bases from J, the junction contained 4 bases not matched to a gene. Germline V gene lookup returns CDR1 MNHNS and CDR2 SASEGT. The CDR3 region has the DNA TGTGCCAGCAGTGGACAGGGGGCGCAAGGAAACACCATATATTTT. Amino acids: CASSGQGAQGNTIYF.

In its sample, this clonotype was seen many times. The chain couples TRBV15 to TRBJ2-7; D gene unclear. V lost 4 bases to trimming and J lost 3 bases, with 7 bases between them. Germline V gene data show CDR1 as LNHNV and CDR2 as YYDKDF (reference sequence). The CDR3 loop spans 12 amino acids. The CDR3: CATSKWGYEQYF. In nucleotides, the CDR3 is TGTGCCACCAGCAAGTGGGGCTACGAGCAGTACTTC.

This chain joins TRBV12-3 or TRBV12-4 and TRBJ1-2; 9 nucleotides match TRBD1. The CDR3 runs to 14 residues. The trim removed 5 bases at V and 7 bases at J, leaving 8 bases unmatched. CDR3 bases: TGTGCCAGCAGTCCGAGGAGGACAGGGGTTGGCTACACCTTC. Translated: CASSPRRTGVGYTF.

The rearrangement uses TRBV25-1 and TRBJ2-5; D not certain. V was shortened by 11 bases and J by 5 bases, with 18 bases between the two germline ends. Germline values: CDR1 MGHDK, CDR2 SYGVNS. The CDR3 spans 13 residues. CDR3 region: CALVRQGVETQYF. The CDR3 DNA follows: TGTGCCTTAGTCCGGCAAGGTGTGGAGACCCAGTACTTC.

This clonotype was counted between two and nine times. V gene TRBV12-3 or TRBV12-4 combines with J gene TRBJ1-6; possible D gene TRBD1, 6 bases. V was trimmed by 6 bases and J by 5 bases, leaving 11 bases between them. The CDR3 consists of 14 residues. DNA for the CDR3: TGTGCCAGCAGGGGGGACACCGATAATTCACCCCTCCACTTT. Residues: CASRGDTDNSPLHF.